The 12 T cell receptor beta chains presented below share a single source sample, sequenced in a study of blood T cell repertoires in COVID-19. The table came from immunoSEQ multiplex PCR; TCRdb's copy has only in-frame clones and leaves some out. The table lists more than 150,000 clones, roughly 78% of them singletons. Sequencing was carried out using peripheral blood. The receptor set was obtained from a woman older than 75 with active or convalescent COVID-19.

V gene TRBV18 combines with J gene TRBJ2-5; maybe TRBD1 (5 bases). V dropped 0 bases and J dropped 3 bases, with 23 bases sitting between them. This CDR3 contains 19 residues. Germline values: CDR1 KGHSH, CDR2 LQKENI. CDR3 DNA: TGTGCCAGCTCACCACCTGTCGTCTTTCGACAGCCCGCAGAAGAGACCCAGTACTTC. It is translated as CASSPPVVFRQPAEETQYF.

V gene TRBV6-5 combines with J gene TRBJ1-6, with unresolved D. Trimming took 7 bases from V and 10 from J, leaving 17 bases between them. This CDR3 is built from 14 residues. The germline gives CDR1 MNHEY, CDR2 SVGAGI. The CDR3 DNA sequence: TGTGCCAGCACCCCCTCGGGGTCATTCTCACCCCTCCACTTT. This gives the protein CASTPSGSFSPLHF.

The genes are TRBV19 and TRBJ1-5, with a weak D call TRBD1 (6 bases). The CDR3 spans 17 residues. Trimming removed 3 bases from V and 6 bases from J, with 21 bases in between. Germline lookup yields CDR1 LNHDA and CDR2 SQIVND (reference sequence). CDR3 sequence: CASSIGPGQGLVQPQHF. The CDR3 DNA reads TGTGCCAGTAGTATCGGCCCAGGGCAGGGGTTAGTTCAGCCCCAGCATTTT.

The rearrangement uses TRBV5-1 and TRBJ1-2; D unresolved. The CDR3 has 14 residues. V was pared by 5 bases and J by 2 bases, with 13 bases between. Germline CDR1 and CDR2: SGHRS and YFSETQ. CDR3 region: CASSPGTLNYGYTF. DNA for the CDR3: TGCGCCAGCAGTCCGGGAACCCTAAACTATGGCTACACCTTC.

The V and J genes are TRBV9 and TRBJ2-5; 8 bases agree with TRBD2. CDR3 length equals 13 residues. CDR1 is SGDLS, CDR2 YYNGEE, per germline. Trimming removed 3 bases from V and 7 bases from J; junction bases left unmatched: 5. DNA of the CDR3: TGTGCCAGCAGCGCGGGGGGGCCCAGGACCCAGTACTTC. Amino acid sequence: CASSAGGPRTQYF.

Here the CDR3 DNA reads TGTGCCAGCAGCCCCGACAGGGGGAACAATGAGCAGTTCTTC. Translating gives CASSPDRGNNEQFF. This chain links TRBV11-3 with TRBJ2-1; TRBD1 aligns across 9 bases. CDR3 length equals 14 residues. V gave up 5 bases and J gave up 5 bases; unmatched junction bases: 4. CDR1 SGHNT and CDR2 YENEEA come from the germline V gene.

V is TRBV10-1 and J is TRBJ1-1; 7 bases match TRBD1. The CDR3 consists of 14 residues. The V gene's germline CDR1 is WNHNN and CDR2 SYGVQD (reference sequence). The V segment lost 8 bases and the J segment 4 bases; nucleotides outside the gene matches: 10. The CDR3 DNA reads TGCGCCAGCGGTAAGACAGGGTGGCGCACTGAAGCTTTCTTT. It specifies CASGKTGWRTEAFF.

This clone was seen a handful of times. This chain uses TRBV19 with TRBJ1-2; D might be TRBD1 (6 bases). V lost 7 bases, J lost 6 bases, and 24 bases lay in between. Germline-derived CDR1 and CDR2 are LNHDA and SQIVND (reference sequence). The CDR3 consists of 16 residues. The CDR3 loop reads CASTPSMDWGRNGYTF. The CDR3 coding sequence is TGTGCCAGTACCCCAAGCATGGATTGGGGGCGCAATGGCTACACCTTC.

This clone was picked up a small number of times. V gene TRBV7-9 combines with J gene TRBJ1-2, with TRBD1 as a possible D gene (5 bases). V was trimmed by 1 base and J by 7 bases, leaving 13 bases between them. The germline V gene has CDR1 SEHNR and CDR2 FQNEAQ (reference sequence). CDR3 length: 14 amino acids. In nucleotides, the CDR3 is TGTGCCAGCAGCTTAGTGCGACAGCTCGGTGGCTACACCTTC. It specifies CASSLVRQLGGYTF. The whole variable domain, filled in from reference TRBV7-9 and TRBJ1-2, reads DTGVSQNPRHKITKRGQNVTFRCDPISEHNRLYWYRQTLGQGPEFLTYFQNEAQLEKSRLLSDRFSAERPKGSFSTLEIQRTEQGDSAMYLCASSLVRQLGGYTFGSGTRLTVV.

This clone was picked up one time. The rearrangement links TRBV5-4 to TRBJ2-3, with 15 bases aligning to TRBD2. The V and J ends lost 4 bases and 0 bases, in that order; junction bases with no gene match: 9. This CDR3 is 19 amino acids long. Germline assignment: CDR1 SGHNT and CDR2 YYREEE (reference sequence). CDR3 loop: CASSKGLAGGSYSTDTQYF. In DNA form, the CDR3 reads TGTGCCAGCAGCAAGGGACTAGCGGGGGGTTCCTATAGCACAGATACGCAGTATTTT.

This rearrangement joins TRBV28 to TRBJ2-1; 11 nucleotides agree with TRBD2. This CDR3 is 13 amino acids long. V shed 3 bases, J shed 15 bases, and the junction held 7 bases outside the gene matches. CDR1 and CDR2 from the germline V gene are MDHEN and SYDVKM. The CDR3 is CASSLGLAAGRFF. CDR3 nucleotides: TGTGCCAGCAGTTTGGGACTAGCGGCGGGACGGTTCTTC.

The V gene is TRBV4-2, the J gene TRBJ1-6; D might be TRBD1 (6 bases). CDR1 and CDR2 from the germline V gene are LGHNA and YNFKEQ. The CDR3 loop spans 12 amino acids. V shed 6 bases and J shed 16 bases, with 16 bases lying between them. The CDR3 here is CASSYRDGTLHF. The DNA of the CDR3 is TGTGCCAGCAGTTACCGGGACGGGACACTCCACTTT.